The source of this TCR beta chain is a study of OX40 agonist ivuxolimab in advanced cancers. Study background: Dose-escalation cases comprised hepatocellular carcinoma, melanoma, renal cell or head and neck cancer.

The repertoire was sequenced with immunoSEQ multiplex PCR; TCRdb's copy has only in-frame clones and lacks some. The table lists 70,000 to 80,000 clones, approximately 90% of them singletons. This clone has more than one count but fewer than ten. Its antigen is undetermined. The V and J ends lost 0 bases and 6 bases respectively, with 11 bases between them. The CDR3 extends over 15 amino acids. Germline CDR1 reads KGHSH; CDR2 reads LQKENI. Overall study findings and caveats: Patients who responded partially at 0.1-3.0 mg/kg showed clonal expansion ranking among the lowest. Doses of 0.1 to 3.0 mg/kg were accompanied by clonal expansion of CD4+ and CD8+ blood T cells by week 6.

The clonotype originates from an adult with an advanced solid tumor such as melanoma, head and neck, liver or kidney cancer. J is TRBJ1-4 and V is TRBV18, with D possibly matching TRBD1 (5 bases). The material sequenced was CD4+ or CD8+ T cells sorted from blood, taken in a trial of the OX40 agonist ivuxolimab. The CDR3 bases are TGTGCCAGCTCACCACCGTGGGGGAGGCATGAAAAACTGTTTTTT. It yields the protein CASSPPWGRHEKLFF.